This T cell receptor beta chain originates from a study of CD8 T cells in ankylosing spondylitis. TCRdb passed the 5' RACE reads through MiXCR, listing each CDR3 protein once. The table has about 280,000 distinct CDR3 sequences, 20% seen once. Study conclusions and caveats: Clones linked to disease were reported to show significant enrichment in matched ankylosing spondylitis synovial fluid.

Germline loops: CDR1 DFQATT, CDR2 SNEGSKA (reference sequence). Between the trimmed V and J ends, which lost 2 bases and 3 bases, there was a span of 4 bases. CDR3 length: 12 residues. This clonotype has a count of ten or more. The antigen is not known. This sequence was found in a male donor with ankylosing spondylitis or in good health (not recorded which). The specimen was blood, either unsorted or a sorted T cell fraction (not recorded which). This chain joins TRBV20-1 and TRBJ2-2; D is unresolved. The CDR3 loop is CSARQDTGELFF. CDR3 bases: TGCAGTGCTAGACAGGACACCGGGGAGCTGTTTTTT.